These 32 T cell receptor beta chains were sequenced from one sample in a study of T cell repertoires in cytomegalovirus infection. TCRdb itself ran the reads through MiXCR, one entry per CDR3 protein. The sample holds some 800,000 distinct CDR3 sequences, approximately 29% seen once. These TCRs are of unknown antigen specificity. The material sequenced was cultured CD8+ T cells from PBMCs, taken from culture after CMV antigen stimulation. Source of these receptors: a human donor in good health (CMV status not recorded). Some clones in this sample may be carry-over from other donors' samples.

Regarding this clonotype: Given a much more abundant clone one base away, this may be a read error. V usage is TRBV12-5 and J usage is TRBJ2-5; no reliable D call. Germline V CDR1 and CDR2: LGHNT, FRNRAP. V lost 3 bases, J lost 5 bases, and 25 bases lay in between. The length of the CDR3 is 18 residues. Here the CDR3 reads CASGFTLDQFYPTETQYF. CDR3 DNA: TGTGCTAGTGGTTTTACCTTGGACCAATTTTACCCGACGGAGACCCAGTACTTC.

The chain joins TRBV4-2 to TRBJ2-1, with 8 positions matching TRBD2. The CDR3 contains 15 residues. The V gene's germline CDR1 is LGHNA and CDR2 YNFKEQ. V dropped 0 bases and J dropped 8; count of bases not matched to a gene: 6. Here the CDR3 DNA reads TGTGCCAGCAGCCAAGATTCGAGCGGGGGTTATGAGCAGTTCTTC. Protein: CASSQDSSGGYEQFF.

The CDR3 region is CASSLRRSHNEQFF. Written as DNA, the CDR3 is TGTGCCAGCAGTTTGCGAAGGTCCCACAATGAGCAGTTCTTC. V gene TRBV27 combines with J gene TRBJ2-1; D is ambiguous. The V end was cut by 3 bases, the J end by 5 bases, with 11 bases between. From germline, CDR1 is MNHEY and CDR2 SMNVEV (reference sequence). This CDR3 contains 14 residues.

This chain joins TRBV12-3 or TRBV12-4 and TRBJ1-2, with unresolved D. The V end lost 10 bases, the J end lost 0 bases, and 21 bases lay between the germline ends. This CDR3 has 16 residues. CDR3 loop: CANTPRDSPANYGYTF. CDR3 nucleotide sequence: TGTGCCAACACCCCAAGGGATTCGCCCGCTAACTATGGCTACACCTTC.

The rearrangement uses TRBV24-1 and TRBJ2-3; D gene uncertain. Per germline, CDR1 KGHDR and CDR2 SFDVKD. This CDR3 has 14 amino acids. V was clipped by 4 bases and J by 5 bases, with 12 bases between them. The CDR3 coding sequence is TGTGCCACCAGTGACTCCGGGCTCTTAGATACGCAGTATTTT. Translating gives CATSDSGLLDTQYF.

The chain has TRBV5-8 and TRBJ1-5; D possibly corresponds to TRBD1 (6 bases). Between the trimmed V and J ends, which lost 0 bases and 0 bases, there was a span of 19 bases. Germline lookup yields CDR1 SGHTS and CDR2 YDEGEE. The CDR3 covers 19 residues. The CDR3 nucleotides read TGTGCCAGCAGCTTGGAGGGGGGGGATTACAGTTATAGCAATCAGCCCCAGCATTTT. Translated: CASSLEGGDYSYSNQPQHF.

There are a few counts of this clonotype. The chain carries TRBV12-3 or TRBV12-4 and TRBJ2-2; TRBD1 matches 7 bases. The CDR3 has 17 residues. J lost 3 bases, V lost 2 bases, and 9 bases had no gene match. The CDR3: CASSLFPRQGDTGELFF. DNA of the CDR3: TGTGCCAGCAGTTTATTCCCGAGACAGGGCGACACCGGGGAGCTGTTTTTT.

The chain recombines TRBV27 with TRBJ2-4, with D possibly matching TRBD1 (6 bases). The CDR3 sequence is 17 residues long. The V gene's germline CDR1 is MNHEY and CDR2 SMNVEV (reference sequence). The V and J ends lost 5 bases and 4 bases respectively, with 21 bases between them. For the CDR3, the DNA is TGTGCCAGCAGTCCTGTGGGACAACCCGGGTCGAAAAACATTCAGTACTTC. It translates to CASSPVGQPGSKNIQYF.

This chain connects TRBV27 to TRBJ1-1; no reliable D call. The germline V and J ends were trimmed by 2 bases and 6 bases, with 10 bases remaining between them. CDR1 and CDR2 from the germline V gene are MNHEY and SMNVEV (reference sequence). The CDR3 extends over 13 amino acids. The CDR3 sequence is CASSLHSYAEAFF. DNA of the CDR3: TGTGCCAGCAGTTTACATTCCTACGCTGAAGCTTTCTTT.

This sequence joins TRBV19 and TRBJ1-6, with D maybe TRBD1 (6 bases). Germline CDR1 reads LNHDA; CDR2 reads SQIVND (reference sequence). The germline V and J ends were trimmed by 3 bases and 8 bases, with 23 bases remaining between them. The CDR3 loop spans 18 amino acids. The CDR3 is CASSMKGPRGTPDSPLHF. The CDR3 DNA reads TGTGCCAGTAGTATGAAAGGACCTAGGGGGACTCCTGATTCACCCCTCCACTTT.

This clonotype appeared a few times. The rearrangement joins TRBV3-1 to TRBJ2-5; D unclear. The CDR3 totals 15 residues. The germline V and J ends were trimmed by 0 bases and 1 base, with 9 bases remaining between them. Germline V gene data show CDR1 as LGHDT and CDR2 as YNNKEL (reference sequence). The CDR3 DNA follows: TGTGCCAGCAGCCAAGATGGGAACTTCCAAGAGACCCAGTACTTC. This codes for CASSQDGNFQETQYF.

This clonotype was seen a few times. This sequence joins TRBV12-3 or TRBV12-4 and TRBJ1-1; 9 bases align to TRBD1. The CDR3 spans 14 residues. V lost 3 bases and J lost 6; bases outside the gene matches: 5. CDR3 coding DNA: TGTGCCAGCAGTTTGACAGGGGGTTTGGCTGAAGCTTTCTTT. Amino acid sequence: CASSLTGGLAEAFF.

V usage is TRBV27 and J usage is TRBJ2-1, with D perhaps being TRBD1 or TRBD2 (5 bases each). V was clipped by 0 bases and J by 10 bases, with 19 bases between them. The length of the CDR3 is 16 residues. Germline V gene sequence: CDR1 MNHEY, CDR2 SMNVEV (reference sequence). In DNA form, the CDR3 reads TGTGCCAGCAGTTTATCCGGGCAGGGTACGACTAAAGAGCAGTTCTTC. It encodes CASSLSGQGTTKEQFF.

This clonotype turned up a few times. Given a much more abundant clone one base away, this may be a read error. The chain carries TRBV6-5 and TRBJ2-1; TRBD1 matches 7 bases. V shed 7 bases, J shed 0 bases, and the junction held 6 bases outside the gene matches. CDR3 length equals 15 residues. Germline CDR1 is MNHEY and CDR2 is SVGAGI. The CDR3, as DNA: TGTGCCAGCACCTCGGACAGGAGCTCCTACAATGAGCAGTTCTTC. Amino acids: CASTSDRSSYNEQFF.

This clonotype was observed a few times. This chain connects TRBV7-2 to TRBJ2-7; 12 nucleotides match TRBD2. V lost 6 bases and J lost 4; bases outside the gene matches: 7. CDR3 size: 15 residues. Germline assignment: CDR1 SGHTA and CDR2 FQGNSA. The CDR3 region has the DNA TGTGCCAGCAGTTTTACTAGCGGGGGGATATACGAGCAGTACGTC. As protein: CASSFTSGGIYEQYV.

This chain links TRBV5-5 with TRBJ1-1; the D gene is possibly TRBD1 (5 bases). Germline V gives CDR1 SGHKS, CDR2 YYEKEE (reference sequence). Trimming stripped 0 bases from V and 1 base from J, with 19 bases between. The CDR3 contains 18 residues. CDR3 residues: CASSLGITGGRKNTEAFF. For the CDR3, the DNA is TGTGCCAGCAGCTTGGGTATTACAGGAGGCAGAAAGAACACTGAAGCTTTCTTT.

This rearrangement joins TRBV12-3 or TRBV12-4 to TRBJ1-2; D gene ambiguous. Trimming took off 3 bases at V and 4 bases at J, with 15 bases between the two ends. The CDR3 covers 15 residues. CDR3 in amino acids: CASSLSPPGFYGYTF. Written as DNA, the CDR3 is TGTGCCAGCAGTTTGAGTCCCCCCGGGTTCTATGGCTACACCTTC.

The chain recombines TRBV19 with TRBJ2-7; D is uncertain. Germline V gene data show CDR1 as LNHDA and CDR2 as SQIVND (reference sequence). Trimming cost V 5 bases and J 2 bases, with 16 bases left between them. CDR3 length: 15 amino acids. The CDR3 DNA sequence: TGTGCCAGTAGTTCCTCTCCCCAGGCCCCCTACGAGCAGTACTTC. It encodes CASSSSPQAPYEQYF.

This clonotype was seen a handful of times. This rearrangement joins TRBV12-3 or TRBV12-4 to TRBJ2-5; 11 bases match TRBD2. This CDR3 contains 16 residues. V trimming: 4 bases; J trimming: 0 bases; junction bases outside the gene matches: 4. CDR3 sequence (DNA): TGTGCCAGCAGTTCCTCGGGACTAGCGGACCAAGAGACCCAGTACTTC. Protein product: CASSSSGLADQETQYF.

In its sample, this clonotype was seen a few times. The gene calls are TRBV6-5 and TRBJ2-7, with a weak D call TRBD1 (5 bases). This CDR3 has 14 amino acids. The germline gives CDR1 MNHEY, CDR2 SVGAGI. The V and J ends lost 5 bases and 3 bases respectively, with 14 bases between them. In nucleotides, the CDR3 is TGTGCCAGCAGTATACTCCTCGACAGCTACGAGCAGTACTTC. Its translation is CASSILLDSYEQYF.

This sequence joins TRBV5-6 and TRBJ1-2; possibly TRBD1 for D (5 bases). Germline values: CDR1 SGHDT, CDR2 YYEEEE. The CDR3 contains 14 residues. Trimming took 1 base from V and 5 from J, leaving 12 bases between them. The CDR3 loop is CASSLMTDEYGYTF. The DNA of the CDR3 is TGTGCCAGCAGCTTGATGACAGATGAATATGGCTACACCTTC.

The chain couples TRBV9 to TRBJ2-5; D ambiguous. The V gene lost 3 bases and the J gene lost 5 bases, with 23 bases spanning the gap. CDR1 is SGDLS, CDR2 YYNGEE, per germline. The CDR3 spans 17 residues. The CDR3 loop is CASSAGERAAPAETQYF. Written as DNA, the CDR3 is TGTGCCAGCAGCGCCGGAGAAAGGGCGGCGCCCGCGGAGACCCAGTACTTC.

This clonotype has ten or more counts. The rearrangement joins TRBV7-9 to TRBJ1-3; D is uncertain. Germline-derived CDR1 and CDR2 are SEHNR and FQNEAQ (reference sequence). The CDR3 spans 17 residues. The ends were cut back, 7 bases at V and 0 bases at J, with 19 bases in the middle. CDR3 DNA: TGTGCCAGCACGTCAACCGTCCCTCAGAGCTCTGGAAACACCATATATTTT. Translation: CASTSTVPQSSGNTIYF.

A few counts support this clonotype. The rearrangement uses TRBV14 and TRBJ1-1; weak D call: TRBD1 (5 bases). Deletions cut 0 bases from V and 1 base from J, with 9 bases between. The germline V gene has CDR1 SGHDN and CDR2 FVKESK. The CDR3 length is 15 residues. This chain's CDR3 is CASSQDQGWNTEAFF. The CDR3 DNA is TGTGCCAGCAGCCAAGATCAGGGCTGGAACACTGAAGCTTTCTTT. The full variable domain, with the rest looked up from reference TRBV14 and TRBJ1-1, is EAGVTQFPSHSVIEKGQTVTLRCDPISGHDNLYWYRRVMGKEIKFLLHFVKESKQDESGMPNNRFLAERTGGTYSTLKVQPAELEDSGVYFCASSQDQGWNTEAFFGQGTRLTVV.

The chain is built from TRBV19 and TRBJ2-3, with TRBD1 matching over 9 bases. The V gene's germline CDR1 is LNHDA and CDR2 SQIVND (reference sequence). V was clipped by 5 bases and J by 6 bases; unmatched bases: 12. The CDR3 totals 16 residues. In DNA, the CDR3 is TGTGCCAGTAGTGCCGAACCGGGACAGGGCATCGATACGCAGTATTTT. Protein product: CASSAEPGQGIDTQYF.

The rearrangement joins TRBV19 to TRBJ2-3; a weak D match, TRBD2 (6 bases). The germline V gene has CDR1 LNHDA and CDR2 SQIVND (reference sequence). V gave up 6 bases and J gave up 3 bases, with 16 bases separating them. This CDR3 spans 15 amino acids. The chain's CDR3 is CASRIGGVVTDTQYF. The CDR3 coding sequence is TGTGCCAGTAGAATCGGCGGGGTTGTGACAGATACGCAGTATTTT.

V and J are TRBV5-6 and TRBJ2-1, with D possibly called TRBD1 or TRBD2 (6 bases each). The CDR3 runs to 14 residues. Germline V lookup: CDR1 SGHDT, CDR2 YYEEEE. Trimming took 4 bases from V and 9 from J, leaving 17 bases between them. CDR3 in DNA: TGTGCCAGCAGCCCGGTCTGGGGGGCCGTTGAGCAGTTCTTC. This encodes CASSPVWGAVEQFF.

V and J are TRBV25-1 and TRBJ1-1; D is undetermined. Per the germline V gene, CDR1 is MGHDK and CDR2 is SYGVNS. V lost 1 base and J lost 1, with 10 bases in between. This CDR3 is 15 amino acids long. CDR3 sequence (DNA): TGTGCCAGCAGTGAATTCTTTGGGTCGAACACTGAAGCTTTCTTT. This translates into CASSEFFGSNTEAFF.

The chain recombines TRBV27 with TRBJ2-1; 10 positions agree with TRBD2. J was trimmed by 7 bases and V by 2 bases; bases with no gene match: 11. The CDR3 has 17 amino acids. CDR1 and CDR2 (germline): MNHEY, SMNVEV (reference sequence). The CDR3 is CASSLEGELAGLNEQFF. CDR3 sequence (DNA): TGTGCCAGCAGTTTAGAGGGCGAACTAGCGGGATTGAATGAGCAGTTCTTC.

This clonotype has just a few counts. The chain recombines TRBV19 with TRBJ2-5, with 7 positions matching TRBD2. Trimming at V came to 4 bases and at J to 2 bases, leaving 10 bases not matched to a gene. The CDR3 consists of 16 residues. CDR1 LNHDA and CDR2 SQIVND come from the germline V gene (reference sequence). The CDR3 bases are TGTGCCAGTAGTACAGGGACCGCGGGGGTTCAAGAGACCCAGTACTTC. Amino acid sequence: CASSTGTAGVQETQYF.

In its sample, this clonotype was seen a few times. The CDR3 sequence is CASSQDKTGSYEQYF. The CDR3 coding sequence is TGCGCCAGCAGCCAAGATAAAACGGGGTCCTACGAGCAGTACTTC. The chain is built from TRBV4-1 and TRBJ2-7; D might be TRBD2 (5 bases). Germline lookup yields CDR1 MGHRA and CDR2 YSYEKL. There are 15 residues in the CDR3. Trimming removed 0 bases from V and 1 base from J, with 10 bases in between.

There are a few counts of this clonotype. The CDR3, as DNA: TGTGCCAGCAGGTTAAGGCCTACTAGCACAGATACGCAGTATTTT. The encoded protein is CASRLRPTSTDTQYF. This chain links TRBV7-9 with TRBJ2-3; no clear D. Germline CDR1 reads SEHNR; CDR2 reads FQNEAQ (reference sequence). Trimming removed 6 bases from V and 0 bases from J, with 13 bases in between. The CDR3 totals 15 residues.